The clone carrying this T cell receptor beta chain was observed a handful of times. The antigen remains unidentified. The protocol was immunoSEQ multiplex PCR, while the TCRdb copy is restricted to in-frame clones and leaves out a portion. Of roughly 45,000 clones in the sample, approximately 83% are singletons; the top ten hold 30% to 35%. Autoimmune disease history or systemic immunosuppression led to patient exclusion. The data were taken from a study of OX40 agonist ivuxolimab in advanced cancers. General study points: Clonal expansion from baseline to week 6 occurred in both CD4+ and CD8+ T cells.

Germline V lookup: CDR1 SGHRS, CDR2 YFSETQ. This CDR3 is 12 amino acids long. V was pared by 0 bases and J by 8 bases, with 5 bases between. The source was CD4+ or CD8+ T cells sorted from blood, collected in a trial of the OX40 agonist ivuxolimab. The sequence was collected from an adult with an advanced solid tumor such as melanoma, head and neck, liver or kidney cancer. This chain connects TRBV5-1 to TRBJ1-4; D gene unclear. CDR3 sequence reads: CASSLVGEKLFF. In nucleotides, the CDR3 is TGCGCCAGCAGCTTGGTTGGCGAAAAACTGTTTTTT.